This TCR beta chain was recovered during a study of cytomegalovirus exposure and HLA in healthy donors. Study summary: The same platform was used for the 120 validation repertoires and the roughly 600 first-cohort repertoires, a later analysis reported.

CDR3 length: 17 amino acids. V was cut by 4 bases and J by 5 bases, with 24 bases left in between. CDR1 WNHNN and CDR2 SYGVQD come from the germline V gene (reference sequence). The validation cohort, a group of more than 100 subjects, included the donors and was separate from the roughly 670-subject first cohort. Produced via immunoSEQ multiplex PCR; TCRdb's table is partial and in-frame only. The sample has fewer than 350,000 clones; approximately 87% are singletons. Study results and limitations: A few CMV-associated chains proved CMV antigen-specific in vitro. Most TCR sequences were uncommon, yet certain public TCRs appeared in many donors.

Worth noting for this clone: The antigen remains unidentified.

The TCR comes from a woman younger than 35 in good health and CMV-seronegative. The chain recombines TRBV10-1 with TRBJ2-7; D might be TRBD1 (6 bases). The sample was PBMCs. In nucleotides, the CDR3 is TGCGCCAGCAGTGGGGGGAGACAGGCCCTGGGGATCCACGAGCAGTACTTC. Its protein is CASSGGRQALGIHEQYF.